This T cell receptor (beta chain) is from a study of T cell responses to AZD1222 COVID-19 vaccine listed by TCRdb under 2021. For the study in its entirety: TCR sequencing covered more than 230 trial participants: about 210 given two doses of AZD1222 and about 26 given two doses of MenACWY control vaccine. Trial participants were enrolled by age into 18-55, 56-69 and 70-plus year subgroups, with approximately 160, 26 and 62 TCR-sequenced participants respectively.

General findings and caveats noted by the study authors: Conclusions about previously exposed vaccinees were limited because only a handful of AZD1222 recipients were SARS-CoV-2 seropositive at baseline. Most participants were white British and females outnumbered males, and the authors suggested that clonal diversity may have been underestimated. The 56-69-year group was small, and its depth increase did not reach significance, likely because of low power. A significant rise in spike-specific TCR breadth and depth was observed after two AZD1222 doses relative to day 0 and relative to MenACWY recipients. CD4 TCRs associated with the vaccine covered the entire spike protein, and the dominant responses were in regions 160-218 and 743-854. Because no samples from the day 14 peak response were available, repertoires could be characterized only after the peak T cell response. Reportedly, close to half of the unique spike-specific TCRs recognized epitopes lying outside the regions that are mutated in the B.1.351 and B.1.1.7 variants.

V lost 0 bases and J lost 3 bases; the stretch between them is 13 bases long. The CDR3 numbers 15 residues from cysteine through phenylalanine. The CDR3 DNA has 45 bases and is translated from base 1. The germline V gene specifies SGHRS as CDR1 and YFSETQ as CDR2. The CDR3 regions of human TCRbeta chains were analyzed by immunosequencing. On the authors' methods: TCRs in the repertoires were matched against a reference library of SARS-CoV-2-specific TCRs that had been generated with the MIRA antigen-specificity platform. Breadth was defined as the fraction of unique TCRs that were SARS-CoV-2-associated. Depth was defined as the fraction of total T cells that were SARS-CoV-2-associated. Using the MIRA data, each spike-specific TCR was assigned both to the spike region to which the TCR was reactive and to a CD4 or CD8 class. Log10-transformed breadth and depth values were compared by one-way ANOVA with Sidak's multiple comparisons tests. The source is immuneACCESS, and TCRdb retained only in-frame sequences with V and J called. Part of the clones is not carried over; for the studies checked, unresolved V genes explain less than half of this, and the remainder is unexplained. V, J and clone size derive from that table, while D and trimming were established from the DNA sequence. Present in this sample are tens of thousands of clones, approximately 85% of which were seen just once. The ten top clones hold 3.4% of the sample.

To note about this clone: There is no known antigen for this receptor. Per-base qualities were not stored, and no clone one base away is much larger.

The meaning of the sample's time point label: about 28 days (+/-7) after the second vaccine dose. AZD1222 recipients whose second dose came at about 4 weeks and those whose second dose came at about 12 weeks were combined into one group, since spike-specific TCR depth and breadth did not differ between the two schedules. Vaccinee samples were obtained from the UK trials COV001 and COV002, which included a single-blind randomized controlled phase 2/3 trial of AZD1222 (ChAdOx1 nCoV-19) in healthy adults. For TCRbeta chain sequencing, PBMC samples from trial participants were taken at day 0 and at day 28 after the second dose.

This chain joins TRBV5-1 to TRBJ2-7; possibly the D gene is TRBD1, per 5 matching bases. The sample here was peripheral blood, taken 28 days after the second AZD1222 dose. This receptor was identified in an adult who received the AZD1222 COVID-19 vaccine. The DNA is as follows: TGCGCCAGCAGCTTGGCCCCTAGGGGTTTCTACGAGCAGTACTTC. Translated, it reads CASSLAPRGFYEQYF.